This TCR beta chain emerged from a study of cytomegalovirus exposure and HLA in healthy donors. Method: immunoSEQ multiplex PCR; TCRdb's copy keeps in-frame clones and lacks some. The sample consists of approximately 300,000 clones, 86% of them appearing once. V dropped 1 base and J dropped 9; count of bases not matched to a gene: 9. The CDR3 is 14 amino acids. Germline V CDR1 and CDR2: SEHNR, FQNEAQ (reference sequence). On this clone: The antigen remains unidentified.

The study drew the donors from its approximately 110-subject validation cohort, separate from the approximately 700-subject first cohort. Broader study findings: The listing of 150 to 200 TCR beta chains classed them as cytomegalovirus-associated. Across donors, most TCRs were seen rarely, yet some public ones were widespread. Accounts indicate the classifier identified cytomegalovirus status with strong specificity and sensitivity.

The sequencing input was PBMCs. The rearrangement links TRBV7-9 to TRBJ2-7; 7 nucleotides match TRBD2. This clonotype was sampled from a woman younger than 35 in good health and CMV-seronegative. CDR3 coding DNA: TGTGCCAGCAGCTTAGATTCGGGGGGTAGATGGCAGTACTTC. Translated, it gives CASSLDSGGRWQYF.